This passage covers 11 T cell receptor beta chains from one sample sequenced in a study of regulatory T cells in long-lasting Graves disease. Assembly of TCR beta libraries relied on iRepertoire HTBI primers together with Arm-PCR of CDR3 regions. MiXCR, applied by TCRdb to the multiplex PCR reads, yields one record per CDR3 protein. The table records roughly 420,000 distinct CDR3 sequences, around 15% of them present only once. Time point: newly diagnosed GD, antithyroid drugs for less than 3 months. Researchers made the TCR library from RNA that was extracted from PBMCs. The data also belong to a second study, concerning T cells in Graves' hyperthyroidism and ophthalmopathy.

The specimen was peripheral blood mononuclear cells (PBMCs), collected at new diagnosis, from a patient treated with antithyroid drugs. The origin of the receptors is a woman under 30 with Graves disease.

In this sample, this clonotype turned up many times. The V gene is TRBV20-1, the J gene TRBJ2-1, with D perhaps TRBD2 (6 bases). V dropped 3 bases and J dropped 7 bases, with 22 bases sitting between them. The CDR3 is made up of 16 amino acids. The germline CDR1 and CDR2 sequences are DFQATT and SNEGSKA (reference sequence). The CDR3 nucleotides are TGCAGTGCTAGGGGCGGGGAACGCGTAATTGGTAATGAGCAGTTCTTC. It yields the protein CSARGGERVIGNEQFF.

This clonotype was recorded at least ten times. The chain links TRBV2 to TRBJ1-1, with D unclear. V was pared by 7 bases and J by 0 bases, with 9 bases between. CDR3 size: 13 residues. Germline V CDR1 and CDR2: SNHLY, FYNNEI. Written as DNA, the CDR3 is TGTGCCAGCACTCAGGTTATGAACACTGAAGCTTTCTTT. As protein: CASTQVMNTEAFF.

This clonotype was found many times. The rearrangement uses TRBV7-3 and TRBJ2-3; D may be TRBD1 (6 bases). Trimming removed 5 bases from V and 4 bases from J, with 13 bases in between. This CDR3 comprises 14 residues. CDR1 and CDR2 from the germline V gene are SGHTA and FQGTGA. CDR3: CASSRDGGPDTQYF. The CDR3 coding sequence is TGTGCCAGCAGCCGAGATGGGGGCCCAGATACGCAGTATTTT. Based on the CDR3 plus reference TRBV7-3 and TRBJ2-3, the full variable domain is GAGVSQTPSNKVTEKGKYVELRCDPISGHTALYWYRQSLGQGPEFLIYFQGTGAADDSGLPNDRFFAVRPEGSVSTLKIQRTERGDSAVYLCASSRDGGPDTQYFGPGTRLTVL.

Only a few counts were recorded for this clonotype. V usage is TRBV28 and J usage is TRBJ1-4, with 9 bases matching TRBD1. This CDR3 comprises 15 residues. Germline-derived CDR1 and CDR2 are MDHEN and SYDVKM. V lost 5 bases to trimming and J lost 8 bases; unmatched junction nucleotides: 9. CDR3 sequence: CASSPTGTGPEKLFF. The DNA of the CDR3 is TGTGCCAGCAGTCCCACCGGGACAGGGCCCGAAAAACTGTTTTTT.

This clonotype was seen many times. The chain has TRBV28 and TRBJ2-5; D unclear. V was clipped by 4 bases and J by 5 bases, with 14 bases between them. CDR1 is MDHEN and CDR2 is SYDVKM in the germline V gene. The CDR3 is 14 residues long. The CDR3 region has the DNA TGTGCCAGCAGTTGGCATGCCTATCAGGAGACCCAGTACTTC. Translated, it gives CASSWHAYQETQYF.

This clonotype was recorded at least ten times. The chain joins TRBV12-3 or TRBV12-4 to TRBJ2-1; possibly TRBD1 for D (5 bases). V dropped 2 bases and J dropped 3 bases, with 11 bases sitting between them. This CDR3 is built from 15 residues. CDR3 nucleotide sequence: TGTGCCAGCAGTTTACTGGGGCTATACTACAATGAGCAGTTCTTC. Protein product: CASSLLGLYYNEQFF.

This clonotype occurred a few times. The rearrangement uses TRBV7-2 and TRBJ1-6; 10 bases align to TRBD1. J lost 6 bases, V lost 0 bases, and 2 bases had no gene match. This CDR3 contains 16 residues. Per germline, CDR1 SGHTA and CDR2 FQGNSA. CDR3 nucleotide sequence: TGTGCCAGCAGCTTAGCCGGACAGGGGGTTAATTCACCCCTCCACTTT. It codes for CASSLAGQGVNSPLHF.

Regarding this clonotype: The germline gene is not matched at one end of the junction; a read error may be the cause. The rearrangement joins TRBV6-1 to TRBJ2-1, with a weak D call TRBD1 (6 bases). CDR3 size: 13 residues. The germline V gene has CDR1 MNHNS and CDR2 SASEGT. DNA for the CDR3: TGTGCCAGCAGTGACAGGCCAGGGGAGAAGGGGTACTTC. Its translation is CASSDRPGEKGYF.

This clonotype has ten or more counts. The rearrangement links TRBV19 to TRBJ2-3; D ambiguous. Deletions cut 3 bases from V and 5 bases from J, with 3 bases between. CDR3 size: 11 residues. Germline V CDR1 and CDR2: LNHDA, SQIVND (reference sequence). The CDR3 region has the DNA TGTGCCAGTAGTATTCAAGATACGCAGTATTTT. Translating it yields CASSIQDTQYF.

A remark on this clonotype: It may be a read error: a sequence one base away is much more abundant. The chain has TRBV7-2 and TRBJ2-1, with 10 bases identical to TRBD2. Per germline, CDR1 SGHTA and CDR2 FQGNSA. With V trimmed by 4 bases and J by 2 bases, 17 bases remained unmatched. This CDR3 region has 20 residues. CDR3 sequence (DNA): TGTGCCAGCAGCTCAACCCGGAGGACTAGCGGCAATCATGCCTACAATGAGCAGTTCTTC. This encodes CASSSTRRTSGNHAYNEQFF.

This clonotype was counted many times. The V call is TRBV28, the J call TRBJ2-7; 10 nucleotides match TRBD2. Germline lookup yields CDR1 MDHEN and CDR2 SYDVKM. The V gene end was trimmed by 5 bases and the J gene end by 4 bases; junction bases not matched to a gene: 8. The CDR3 covers 15 residues. The CDR3 sequence: CASSRVSGRRYEQYF. Written as DNA, the CDR3 is TGTGCCAGCAGTCGAGTTAGCGGGAGGCGGTACGAGCAGTACTTC. Together with reference TRBV28 and TRBJ2-7, the CDR3 gives the full variable domain: DVKVTQSSRYLVKRTGEKVFLECVQDMDHENMFWYRQDPGLGLRLIYFSYDVKMKEKGDIPEGYSVSREKKERFSLILESASTNQTSMYLCASSRVSGRRYEQYFGPGTRLTVT.